A single TCR beta chain is shown here with its context. This sample's TCRbeta library carried unique molecular identifier barcodes. Each CDR3 protein is one row after TCRdb ran MiXCR on the PCR reads. The table shows about 360,000 distinct CDR3 sequences, with less than 15% occurring only once. This record comes from a study of T-cell reconstitution after alpha-beta-depleted transplantation in children. Trimming left V 3 bases short and J 1 base short, with 8 bases between. Germline assignment: CDR1 SGHKS and CDR2 YYEKEE (reference sequence). The CDR3 has 14 residues. The clonotype originates from a human donor who donated a stem cell graft to a child with Fanconi anemia. The chain is built from TRBV5-5 and TRBJ1-5; D call uncertain. Sequenced here: PBMCs, sampled from the stem cell graft. CDR3 DNA sequence: TGTGCCAGCAGCTCCTTTTTGAGCAATCAGCCCCAGCATTTT. Translated, it gives CASSSFLSNQPQHF.